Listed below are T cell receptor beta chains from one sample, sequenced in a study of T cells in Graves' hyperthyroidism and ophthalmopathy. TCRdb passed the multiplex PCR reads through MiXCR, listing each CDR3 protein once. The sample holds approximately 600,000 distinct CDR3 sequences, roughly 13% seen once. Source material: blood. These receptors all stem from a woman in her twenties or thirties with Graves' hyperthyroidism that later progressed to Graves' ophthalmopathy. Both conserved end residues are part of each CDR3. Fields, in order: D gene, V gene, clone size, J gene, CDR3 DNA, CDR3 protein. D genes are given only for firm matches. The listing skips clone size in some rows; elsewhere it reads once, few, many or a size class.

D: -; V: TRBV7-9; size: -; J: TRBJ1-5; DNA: TGTGCCAGCAGCTTAGAGGGGCAGAATCAGCCCCAGCATTTT; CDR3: CASSLEGQNQPQHF
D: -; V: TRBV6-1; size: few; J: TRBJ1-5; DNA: TGTGCCAGCAGTGGATCCACCTACTCTGATCAGCCCCAGCATTTT; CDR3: CASSGSTYSDQPQHF
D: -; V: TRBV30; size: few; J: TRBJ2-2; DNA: TGTGCCTGGAGTGTAGGCAGGGTAGCGCAGAACACCGGGGAGCTGTTTTTT; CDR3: CAWSVGRVAQNTGELFF
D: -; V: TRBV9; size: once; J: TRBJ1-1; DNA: TGTGCCAGCAGCCTCATTGGGGCCCAGGGGCTGAACACTGAAGCTTTCTTT; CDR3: CASSLIGAQGLNTEAFF
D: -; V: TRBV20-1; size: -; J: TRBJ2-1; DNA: TGCAGTGCGAAAAGGAAAACCCTACCTTACAATGAGCAGTTCTTC; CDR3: CSAKRKTLPYNEQFF
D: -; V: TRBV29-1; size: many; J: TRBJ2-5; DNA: TGCAGCGTTGGGCCTCCCGGGGAGACCCAGTACTTC; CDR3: CSVGPPGETQYF
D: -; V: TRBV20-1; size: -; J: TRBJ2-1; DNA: TGCAGTGCTAGGGGACTCCCAAACAATGAGCAGTTCTTC; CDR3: CSARGLPNNEQFF
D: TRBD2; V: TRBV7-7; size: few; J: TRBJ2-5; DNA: TGTGCTAGCAGCCGCGGGACTAGCGGGAGTCAAGAGACCCAGTACTTC; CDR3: CASSRGTSGSQETQYF
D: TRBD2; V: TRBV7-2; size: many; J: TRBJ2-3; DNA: TGTGCCAGCAGCTTAAAAGGGTCGAGCGGGGTTAGCACAGATACGCAGTATTTT; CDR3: CASSLKGSSGVSTDTQYF
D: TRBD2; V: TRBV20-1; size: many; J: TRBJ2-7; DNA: TGCAGTGCTAGTCATCCGCCACTAGCGGGGTTCAGCCACGAGCAGTACTTC; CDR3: CSASHPPLAGFSHEQYF
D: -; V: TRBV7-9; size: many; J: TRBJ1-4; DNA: TGTGCCAGCAGCACAAACCTTGAAAAACTGTTTTTT; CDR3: CASSTNLEKLFF
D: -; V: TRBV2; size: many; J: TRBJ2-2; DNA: TGTGCCAGCAGTGCAGGGCAGGGGAACACCGGGGAGCTGTTTTTT; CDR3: CASSAGQGNTGELFF
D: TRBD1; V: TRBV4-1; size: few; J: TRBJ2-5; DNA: TGCGCCAGCAGCCAGAGGGGGCGCGAGACCCAGTACTTC; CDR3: CASSQRGRETQYF
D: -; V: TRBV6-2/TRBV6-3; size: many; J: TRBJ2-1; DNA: TGTGCCAGCAGTATCCAAGGGGGTGAGCAGTTCTTC; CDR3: CASSIQGGEQFF
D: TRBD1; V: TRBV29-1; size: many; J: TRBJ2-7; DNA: TGCAGCGCCACGACAGGGGGTGGCTACGAGCAGTACTTC; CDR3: CSATTGGGYEQYF
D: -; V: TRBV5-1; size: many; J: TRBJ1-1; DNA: TGCGCCAGCACCACCCAGGGCCGGGACACTGAAGCTTTCTTT; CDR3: CASTTQGRDTEAFF
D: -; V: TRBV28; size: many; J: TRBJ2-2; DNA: TGTGCCAGCAGCCCCCAGGGGCAGGGGCGAGGCACCGGGGAGCTGTTTTTT; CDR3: CASSPQGQGRGTGELFF
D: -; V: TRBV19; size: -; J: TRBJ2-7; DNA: TGTGCCAGTAGTAAAGGGGGATCTCCGGGTTCCTACGAGCAGTACTTC; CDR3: CASSKGGSPGSYEQYF
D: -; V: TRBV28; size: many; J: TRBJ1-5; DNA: TGTGCCAGCAGCCTCTTTTGGGCCGGAACCTTTAGCAATCAGCCCCAGCATTTT; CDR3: CASSLFWAGTFSNQPQHF
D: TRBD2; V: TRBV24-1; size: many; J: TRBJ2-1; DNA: TGTGCCACCAGTGAGCTAGCGGGAGGTCGAGGCAATGAGCAGTTCTTC; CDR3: CATSELAGGRGNEQFF
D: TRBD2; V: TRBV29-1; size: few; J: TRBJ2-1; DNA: TGCAGCGTTGGAGGGGGACTAGCGGGCTCCTACAATGAGCAGTTCTTC; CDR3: CSVGGGLAGSYNEQFF
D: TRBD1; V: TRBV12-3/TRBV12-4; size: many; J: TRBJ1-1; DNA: TGTGCCAGCAGAACTACTCGGGACAGCGATGAAGCTCTCTTT; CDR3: CASRTTRDSDEALF
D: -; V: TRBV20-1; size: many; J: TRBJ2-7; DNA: TGCAGTGCTATACCCCCAGGGAATCTCTACGAGCAGTACTTC; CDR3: CSAIPPGNLYEQYF
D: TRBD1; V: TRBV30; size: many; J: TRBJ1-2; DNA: TGTGCCTGGTCACCGGGACAGGGGGATGGCTACACCTTC; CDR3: CAWSPGQGDGYTF
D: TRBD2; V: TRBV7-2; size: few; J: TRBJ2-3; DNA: TGTGCCAGCAGCCATACACCGGGACTAGCGGGAGCCCTCACAGATACGCAGTATTTT; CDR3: CASSHTPGLAGALTDTQYF
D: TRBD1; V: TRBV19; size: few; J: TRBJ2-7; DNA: TGTGCCAGTAGTATGGATCCAGGGGGCTACGAGCAGTACTTC; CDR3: CASSMDPGGYEQYF
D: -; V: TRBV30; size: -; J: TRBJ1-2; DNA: TGTGCCTGGAAGGACGATACGGCGCCCGGCTACACCTTC; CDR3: CAWKDDTAPGYTF
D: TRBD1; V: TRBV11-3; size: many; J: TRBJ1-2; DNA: TGTGCCAGCAGCTTAAACCCGGGACAGGGCAACTATGGCTACACCTTC; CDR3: CASSLNPGQGNYGYTF
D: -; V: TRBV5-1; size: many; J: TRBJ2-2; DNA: TGCGCCAGCAGCGACGGGACGTACACCGGGGAGCTGTTTTTT; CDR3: CASSDGTYTGELFF
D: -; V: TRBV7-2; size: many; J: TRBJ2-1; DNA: TGTGCCAGCAGTTATAGAGATGGCAATGAGCAGTTCTTC; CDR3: CASSYRDGNEQFF
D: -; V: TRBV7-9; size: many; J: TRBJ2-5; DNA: TGTGCCACTCACGCTTGGGGGCCCTGGACCGGCGCGGGGGAGACCCAGTACTTC; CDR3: CATHAWGPWTGAGETQYF
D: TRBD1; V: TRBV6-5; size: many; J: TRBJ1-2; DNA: TGTGCCAGCAGTTACACCGGAGGGGGCAGGGGCTATGGCTACACCTTC; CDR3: CASSYTGGGRGYGYTF
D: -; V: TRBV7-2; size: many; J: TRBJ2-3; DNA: TGTGCCAGCAGCCCGGACCGACCAAGGGGTGATACGCAGTATTTT; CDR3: CASSPDRPRGDTQYF
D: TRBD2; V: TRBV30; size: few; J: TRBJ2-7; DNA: TGTGCCTGGAGTCCGCTAGCGGGCTACGAGCAGTACTTC; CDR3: CAWSPLAGYEQYF
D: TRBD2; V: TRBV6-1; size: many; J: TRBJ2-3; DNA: TGTGCCAGCAGTCGCCGGGACTATAAAGATACGCAGTATTTT; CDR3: CASSRRDYKDTQYF
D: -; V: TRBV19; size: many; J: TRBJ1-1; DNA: TGTGCCAGTAGACGGGGGGGGGACACTGAAGCTTTCTTT; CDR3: CASRRGGDTEAFF
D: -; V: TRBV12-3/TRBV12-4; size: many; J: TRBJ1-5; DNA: TGTGCCAGCAGTTTATCCACGGCAGGTCAGCCCCAGCATTTT; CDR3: CASSLSTAGQPQHF
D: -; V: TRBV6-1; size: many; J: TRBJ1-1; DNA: TGTGCCAGCACCTATACTGGCAACACTGAAGCTTTCTTT; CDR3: CASTYTGNTEAFF
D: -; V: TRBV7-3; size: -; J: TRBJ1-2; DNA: TGTGCCAGCAGCCCGACTTTACGGACAGCCCTTAACTATGGCTACACCTTC; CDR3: CASSPTLRTALNYGYTF
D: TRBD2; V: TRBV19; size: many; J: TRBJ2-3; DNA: TGTGCCAGTAGTGCCCTTGGGCTAGCGGGACCGGAGGATACGCAGTATTTT; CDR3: CASSALGLAGPEDTQYF
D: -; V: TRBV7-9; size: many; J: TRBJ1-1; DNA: TGTGCCAGCAGCCCCAGCCCGGGAACAGCTTTAGCTTTCTTT; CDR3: CASSPSPGTALAFF
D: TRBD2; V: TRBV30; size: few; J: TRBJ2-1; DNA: TGTGCCTGGAAGGGACTAGCGGGAGCTACCTACAATGAGCAGTTCTTC; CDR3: CAWKGLAGATYNEQFF
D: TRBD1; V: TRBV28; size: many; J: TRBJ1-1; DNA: TGTGCCAGCAGCACTACAGGGGGCGTCGGCACTGAAGCTTTCTTT; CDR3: CASSTTGGVGTEAFF
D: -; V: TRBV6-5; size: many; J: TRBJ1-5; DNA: TGTGCCAGCAGTTACGGGGGGGCCCGGGATCAGCCCCAGCATTTT; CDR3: CASSYGGARDQPQHF
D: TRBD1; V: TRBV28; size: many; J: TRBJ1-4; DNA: TGTGCCAGCAGTAAAACGGGACAGGGGGCCGTAAAACTGTTTTTT; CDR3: CASSKTGQGAVKLFF
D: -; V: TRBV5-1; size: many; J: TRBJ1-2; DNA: TGCGCCAGCAGCTTGGCCTGGGGGGGATATGGCTACACCTTC; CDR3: CASSLAWGGYGYTF
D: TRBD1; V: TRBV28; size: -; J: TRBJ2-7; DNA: TGTGCCAGCAGCTGGGGACAGGGGGAATCCTACGAGCAGTACTTC; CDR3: CASSWGQGESYEQYF
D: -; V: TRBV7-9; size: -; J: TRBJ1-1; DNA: TGTGCCAGCAGCTGGGCCACAGGGAACACTGAAGCTTTCTTT; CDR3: CASSWATGNTEAFF